The source of this T cell receptor beta chain is a study of T-cell memory formation after mild COVID-19. Study-wide results and limits: Mainly in CM and EM were contracting CD4+ clones; CD8+ were in EMRA. CD4/CD8 balance held among clones contracting day 15 to 85, and later expanders leaned CD4+. Pre-infection memory carried some responding clones, suggesting that cross-reactive memory joined.

The length of the CDR3 is 13 residues. CDR1 and CDR2 from the germline V gene are LNHDA and SQIVND (reference sequence). V was shortened by 1 base and J by 4 bases, with 7 bases between the two germline ends. TCRdb re-analysed the 5' RACE reads in MiXCR, keeping a single row per CDR3 protein. The repertoire holds roughly 300,000 distinct CDR3 sequences, 8% to 10% seen once, with less than 25% in the top ten. This clonotype was observed a few times. Its antigen is as yet unknown. The sequencing sample was made of PBMCs or a T cell subset sorted from them (not recorded which). The gene calls are TRBV19 and TRBJ1-1; perhaps TRBD1 as D (5 bases). The receptor was isolated from a young man who had mild COVID-19 (a few samples of this study predate the infection). Cell type and time point are not known. CDR3 region: CASSIGGGTEAFF. CDR3 bases: TGTGCCAGTAGTATAGGGGGGGGCACTGAAGCTTTCTTT.